This TCR beta chain was identified during a study of metastatic and nonmetastatic thyroid tumors. The study, taken as a whole, reports: Reportedly, malignant thyroid tumors had significantly higher TCR beta diversity than benign nodules, in blood and tumor.

This CDR3 comprises 13 residues. Between the trimmed V and J ends, which lost 2 bases and 7 bases, there was a span of 10 bases. Germline lookup yields CDR1 SEHNR and CDR2 FQNEAQ (reference sequence). From the PCR reads, TCRdb re-called clones with MiXCR. Of 90,000 or so clones listed, roughly 8.6% were seen once; the top ten hold roughly 10%. All patients were treatment-naive before thyroid surgery. A word on this clone: Its antigen is not known. A much larger clone differs by one base, so this may be a read error.

The V gene is TRBV7-9, the J gene TRBJ2-3; the D gene is possibly TRBD1 (6 bases). This receptor was identified in a female donor with papillary thyroid cancer or a benign thyroid nodule (not recorded which). Some clones in this sample may be carry-over from other donors' samples. The sample consisted of blood. CDR3 DNA sequence: TGTGCCAGCAGCTTATTTGGGACATATACGCAGTATTTT. It is translated as CASSLFGTYTQYF.